One and the same sample provided the 22 T cell receptor beta chains below, sequenced in a study of blood T cell repertoires in COVID-19. This table comes from immunoSEQ multiplex PCR, and its TCRdb copy is limited to in-frame clones, with some not included. The sample has around 260,000 clones, 75% to 95% seen once. Sample: peripheral blood. The origin of the receptors is a person aged 18 to 35 with COVID-19, enrolled during active disease.

J is TRBJ2-2 and V is TRBV18; perhaps TRBD2 as D (6 bases). V was cut by 2 bases and J by 2 bases, with 9 bases left in between. The germline CDR1 and CDR2 sequences are KGHSH and LQKENI. This CDR3 comprises 15 residues. This CDR3 is CASSPRRENTGELFF. The CDR3 DNA reads as TGTGCCAGCTCACCAAGGCGGGAAAACACCGGGGAGCTGTTTTTT.

The chain joins TRBV4-1 to TRBJ1-4; unclear D gene. Germline-derived CDR1 and CDR2 are MGHRA and YSYEKL. Trimming stripped 3 bases from V and 7 bases from J, with 12 bases between. The CDR3 sequence is 14 residues long. The DNA of the CDR3 is TGCGCCAGCAGCCATCCCGGGATAGGTGAAAAACTGTTTTTT. The encoded protein is CASSHPGIGEKLFF.

The V and J genes are TRBV11-2 and TRBJ1-3; the D is unclear. This CDR3 contains 14 residues. Germline CDR1 reads SGHAT; CDR2 reads FQNNGV. V shed 3 bases and J shed 0 bases, with 6 bases lying between them. The CDR3 nucleotides read TGTGCCAGCAGCTTGACATACTCTGGAAACACCATATATTTT. Protein sequence: CASSLTYSGNTIYF.

This chain connects TRBV24-1 to TRBJ2-3; TRBD1 aligns across 9 bases. The CDR3 consists of 16 residues. Germline V CDR1 and CDR2: KGHDR, SFDVKD. The trim removed 1 base at V and 2 bases at J, leaving 3 bases unmatched. The CDR3 spells CATSDLRTGDTDTQYF. CDR3 bases: TGTGCCACCAGTGATTTAAGGACAGGGGACACAGATACGCAGTATTTT.

This chain links TRBV21-1 with TRBJ2-1; the table assigns TRBD2, which was not confirmed against the DNA. TRBV21-1 is assigned pseudogene status. This CDR3 is built from 21 residues. CDR3 DNA: TGTGCCAGCAGCAAAGGCGGGGGGGGACTAGCGGGCCCGAGGGGATACAATGAGCAGTTCTTC. Translation gives CASSKGGGGLAGPRGYNEQFF.

CDR3: CASSLGQGGGYQPQHF. The CDR3 DNA sequence: TGTGCCAGCAGCTTAGGCCAGGGTGGGGGCTATCAGCCCCAGCATTTT. J is TRBJ1-5 and V is TRBV5-5; the D gene is possibly TRBD1 (6 bases). The CDR3 covers 16 residues. The germline V gene encodes CDR1 SGHKS and CDR2 YYEKEE (reference sequence). V lost 2 bases and J lost 5, with 17 bases in between.

Comment on this clone: The identical CDR3 is also encoded by other nucleotide sequences in the sample. The chain links TRBV9 to TRBJ2-3, with D perhaps TRBD2 (6 bases). Per germline, CDR1 SGDLS and CDR2 YYNGEE. The CDR3 consists of 13 residues. The germline V and J ends were trimmed by 4 bases and 3 bases, with 9 bases remaining between them. The CDR3 DNA reads as TGTGCCAGCAGCCCCAGCGGGACAGATACGCAGTATTTT. Protein: CASSPSGTDTQYF.

The chain couples TRBV7-9 to TRBJ1-4, with TRBD1 identical over 8 bases. V gave up 5 bases and J gave up 8 bases; unmatched junction bases: 10. CDR1 and CDR2 from the germline V gene are SEHNR and FQNEAQ (reference sequence). The CDR3 has 15 residues. The CDR3 nucleotides read TGTGCCAGCAGCCAGTACGAGACAGGGGAGGAAAAACTGTTTTTT. Encoded protein: CASSQYETGEEKLFF.

The chain carries TRBV9 and TRBJ1-5; the match to TRBD1 covers 8 bases. V shed 2 bases, J shed 2 bases, and the junction held 0 bases outside the gene matches. Germline CDR1 reads SGDLS; CDR2 reads YYNGEE. CDR3 length: 14 amino acids. CDR3 region: CASSVGQGNQPQHF. DNA of the CDR3: TGTGCCAGCAGCGTGGGACAGGGCAATCAGCCCCAGCATTTT.

This clone appeared a single time. The chain has TRBV11-2 and TRBJ2-1; 13 bases fit TRBD2. V lost 0 bases and J lost 10; bases outside the gene matches: 6. This CDR3 spans 16 amino acids. Germline V gene sequence: CDR1 SGHAT, CDR2 FQNNGV. The CDR3 spells CASSLDQGLAGKEQFF. CDR3 bases: TGTGCCAGCAGCTTAGATCAGGGACTAGCGGGAAAGGAGCAGTTCTTC.

The genes are TRBV18 and TRBJ1-2; no firm D call. CDR3 length equals 14 residues. V dropped 1 base and J dropped 5 bases, with 11 bases sitting between them. In germline, CDR1 is KGHSH, CDR2 LQKENI. The CDR3 DNA is TGTGCCAGCTCACCACTCGAGGGTATTTATGGCTACACCTTC. It yields the protein CASSPLEGIYGYTF.

As DNA, the CDR3 is TGCCTTGGATCGGGGGGCGCAAGCACCTTC. Translated, it gives CLGSGGASTF. J is TRBJ1-2 and V is TRBV20-1, with a possible D match to TRBD1 (6 bases). This CDR3 spans 10 amino acids. CDR1 and CDR2 from the germline V gene are DFQATT and SNEGSKA (reference sequence).

This chain uses TRBV11-2 with TRBJ2-7; 7 bases line up with TRBD1. The CDR3 spans 14 residues. Trimming at V came to 5 bases and at J to 0 bases, leaving 4 bases not matched to a gene. Looked up from germline, CDR1 is SGHAT and CDR2 is FQNNGV. The CDR3 spells CASSVDRFSYEQYF. The CDR3 coding sequence is TGTGCCAGCAGCGTGGACAGGTTCTCCTACGAGCAGTACTTC.

The rearrangement uses TRBV9 and TRBJ2-7; 7 bases are shared with TRBD1. CDR1 SGDLS and CDR2 YYNGEE come from the germline V gene. V was clipped by 2 bases and J by 2 bases; unmatched bases: 4. The CDR3 totals 14 residues. CDR3 amino acids: CASSVAQGAYEQYF. CDR3 sequence (DNA): TGTGCCAGCAGCGTGGCGCAGGGGGCCTACGAGCAGTACTTC.

The V call is TRBV6-2 or TRBV6-3, the J call TRBJ2-1; 7 bases fit TRBD2. Germline V gene lookup returns CDR1 MNHEY and CDR2 SVGEGT. With V trimmed by 5 bases and J by 3 bases, 7 bases remained unmatched. The CDR3 runs 15 residues. This CDR3 is CASSPLERGYNEQFF. In DNA form, the CDR3 reads TGTGCCAGCAGTCCCCTGGAGCGGGGCTACAATGAGCAGTTCTTC.

This chain connects TRBV28 to TRBJ1-5, with a tentative D call TRBD1 (5 bases). The germline V and J ends were trimmed by 9 bases and 15 bases, with 18 bases remaining between them. The germline V gene has CDR1 MDHEN and CDR2 SYDVKM. The CDR3 totals 11 residues. As DNA, the CDR3 is TGTGCCAGTCGCGGGGGTTTGGAGCGGCATTTT. Translating it yields CASRGGLERHF.

The J gene is TRBJ2-2, the V gene TRBV19, with 7 bases aligning to TRBD1. Germline V gene sequence: CDR1 LNHDA, CDR2 SQIVND (reference sequence). J was trimmed by 1 base and V by 5 bases; bases with no gene match: 7. The CDR3 has 16 residues. In nucleotides, the CDR3 is TGTGCCAGTAGTCCCCGGACAGGAAAGAACACCGGGGAGCTGTTTTTT. Translation gives CASSPRTGKNTGELFF. The complete variable domain, with remaining parts taken from reference TRBV19 and TRBJ2-2, reads DGGITQSPKYLFRKEGQNVTLSCEQNLNHDAMYWYRQDPGQGLRLIYYSQIVNDFQKGDIAEGYSVSREKKESFPLTVTSAQKNPTAFYLCASSPRTGKNTGELFFGEGSRLTVL.

This sequence joins TRBV7-8 and TRBJ1-1, with unresolved D. The germline gives CDR1 SGHVS, CDR2 FQNEAQ. V shed 5 bases and J shed 11 bases, with 18 bases lying between them. The CDR3 length is 13 residues. The CDR3 sequence: CASSPLDGKKAFF. DNA for the CDR3: TGTGCCAGCAGCCCCTTAGACGGGAAGAAGGCTTTCTTT.

The chain employs TRBV28 and TRBJ1-5; D is undetermined. Trimming shortened V by 5 bases and J by 0 bases, and 5 bases separated the two germline ends. CDR1 and CDR2 from the germline V gene are MDHEN and SYDVKM. The CDR3 has 13 amino acids. The CDR3 region has the DNA TGTGCCAGCAGTCCCGTTAGCAATCAGCCCCAGCATTTT. This gives the protein CASSPVSNQPQHF.

This chain links TRBV7-2 with TRBJ2-6; no clear D gene. Per the germline V gene, CDR1 is SGHTA and CDR2 is FQGNSA. The CDR3 has 15 residues. The V gene lost 1 base and the J gene lost 0 bases, with 4 bases spanning the gap. This CDR3 reads CASSLGDSGANVLTF. CDR3 coding DNA: TGTGCCAGCAGCTTAGGAGACTCTGGGGCCAACGTCCTGACTTTC. The full variable domain, in which reference TRBV7-2 and TRBJ2-6 provide the parts outside the CDR3, is GAGVSQSPSNKVTEKGKDVELRCDPISGHTALYWYRQSLGQGLEFLIYFQGNSAPDKSGLPSDRFSAERTGGSVSTLTIQRTQQEDSAVYLCASSLGDSGANVLTFGAGSRLTVL.

The CDR3 coding sequence is TGTGCCAGCAGCTTAGGGTCTCTAGCGGGAGCGTCGGTCGGGGAGCTGTTTTTT. Translation gives CASSLGSLAGASVGELFF. V usage is TRBV7-9 and J usage is TRBJ2-2; 10 nucleotides match TRBD2. J was trimmed by 7 bases and V by 1 base; bases with no gene match: 12. The length of the CDR3 is 18 residues. The germline CDR1 and CDR2 sequences are SEHNR and FQNEAQ (reference sequence).

The rearrangement joins TRBV2 to TRBJ1-1; 9 nucleotides align to TRBD1. CDR1 is SNHLY, CDR2 FYNNEI, per germline. The CDR3 contains 13 residues. With V trimmed by 7 bases and J by 1 base, 1 base remained unmatched. CDR3 nucleotide sequence: TGTGCCAGCAAGGGACAGGGGAACACTGAAGCTTTCTTT. Its translation: CASKGQGNTEAFF.